The 30 T cell receptor beta chains below were found in one sample sequenced in a study of vaccination and CD4 T cells after COVID-19. Their specific antigens are unknown. The Oncomine TCR Beta short-read assay was applied to DNA of cultured CD4+ T cells. In TCRdb, the PCR reads were re-called with MiXCR into one record per CDR3 protein. The table includes roughly 13,000 distinct CDR3 sequences, around half detected once. The treatment here: approximately 11-day PBMC culture with coronavirus spike peptide pools or control peptides (ViraFEST assay). The sample consisted of CD4+ T cells from blood, cultured in vitro, taken before SARS-CoV-2 vaccination. The receptors derive from a human donor who had recovered from COVID-19.

The chain employs TRBV10-1 and TRBJ2-3; 8 positions agree with TRBD1. Per the germline V gene, CDR1 is WNHNN and CDR2 is SYGVQD (reference sequence). With 5 bases clipped from V and 6 bases from J, the junction kept 4 bases outside the gene matches. The CDR3 length is 13 residues. For the CDR3, the DNA is TGCGCCAGCAGTATCCAGGGGGCGGATACGCAGTATTTT. This gives the protein CASSIQGADTQYF.

The chain carries TRBV12-3 or TRBV12-4 and TRBJ1-2; a possible D gene is TRBD1 (6 bases). Trimming stripped 6 bases from V and 4 bases from J, with 12 bases between. CDR3 length: 13 residues. CDR3 loop: CASSSDRIYGYTF. CDR3 in DNA: TGTGCCAGCAGCTCTGACAGGATCTATGGCTACACCTTC.

This chain links TRBV6-1 with TRBJ1-5; TRBD1 agrees at 8 bases. The CDR3 is 16 amino acids. V lost 4 bases to trimming and J lost 5 bases; unmatched junction nucleotides: 10. CDR1 and CDR2 from the germline V gene are MNHNS and SASEGT. CDR3 loop: CASSASRGLGDQPQHF. The DNA of the CDR3 is TGTGCCAGCAGTGCAAGCAGGGGGCTTGGCGATCAGCCCCAGCATTTT.

This clonotype was counted only a few times. The chain recombines TRBV21-1 with TRBJ1-6. TRBV21-1 is a pseudogene. The CDR3 spans 16 residues. As DNA, the CDR3 is TGTGCCAGCAGCCTAACCCTCGCGACCACGAATTCACCCCTCCACTTT. Translated: CASSLTLATTNSPLHF.

This clonotype is judged large (0.1 to 1%). The V call is TRBV20-1, the J call TRBJ1-2, with 7 bases matching TRBD1. Trimming cost V 8 bases and J 1 base; bases outside gene matches: 7. There are 13 residues in the CDR3. Germline CDR1 reads DFQATT; CDR2 reads SNEGSKA (reference sequence). CDR3 nucleotides: TGCAGTCCCCTTGACAGGGATAACTATGGCTACACCTTC. It yields the protein CSPLDRDNYGYTF.

The chain links TRBV12-3 or TRBV12-4 to TRBJ2-7; 9 bases match TRBD2. The CDR3 has 14 amino acids. V lost 1 base to trimming and J lost 3 bases; unmatched junction nucleotides: 1. The CDR3 nucleotides are TGTGCCAGCAGTTTAGGACTAGCGGACTACGAGCAGTACTTC. It encodes CASSLGLADYEQYF.

This clonotype has only one observation. CDR3 sequence reads: CASSVGDGSNTQYF. The CDR3 DNA follows: TGTGCCAGCAGCGTAGGTGACGGGAGTAATACGCAGTATTTT. The gene calls are TRBV9 and TRBJ2-3, with D perhaps TRBD2 (6 bases). CDR3 size: 14 residues. Between the trimmed V and J ends, which lost 0 bases and 7 bases, there was a span of 12 bases. Germline CDR1 SGDLS, CDR2 YYNGEE.

The chain joins TRBV7-8 to TRBJ1-5, with D tentatively TRBD1 (6 bases). The CDR3 extends over 15 amino acids. Germline values: CDR1 SGHVS, CDR2 FQNEAQ. With 4 bases removed from V and 3 bases from J, the gap between germline ends came to 13 bases. CDR3 sequence reads: CASSSVDSFNQPQHF. CDR3 nucleotide sequence: TGTGCCAGCAGCTCGGTGGACAGCTTCAATCAGCCCCAGCATTTT.

The chain couples TRBV10-3 to TRBJ1-6; TRBD1 is a possible D gene (5 bases). The germline V gene has CDR1 ENHRY and CDR2 SYGVKD. The CDR3 runs to 14 residues. V lost 2 bases, J lost 6 bases, and 8 bases lay in between. The CDR3 DNA is TGTGCCATCAGTGAGGCCAGGGCTAATTCACCCCTCCACTTT. Translation gives CAISEARANSPLHF.

The CDR3 protein is CASAPGQGNTEAFF. The CDR3 region has the DNA TGTGCCAGCGCCCCGGGACAGGGGAACACTGAAGCTTTCTTT. The chain uses TRBV18 and TRBJ1-1, with 9 bases aligning to TRBD1. This CDR3 has 14 amino acids. Germline V gives CDR1 KGHSH, CDR2 LQKENI. V was pared by 8 bases and J by 1 base, with 5 bases of the junction left unmatched.

In its sample, this clonotype ranks as large. This chain uses TRBV15 with TRBJ1-2, with D maybe TRBD1 (5 bases). This CDR3 contains 14 residues. CDR1 LNHNV and CDR2 YYDKDF come from the germline V gene (reference sequence). The V end lost 4 bases, the J end lost 7 bases, and 16 bases lay between the germline ends. The CDR3 DNA reads as TGTGCCACCAGCAAGGCAGGGATCGAGGGTGGCTACACCTTC. It specifies CATSKAGIEGGYTF.

The gene calls are TRBV6-5 and TRBJ2-7, with 9 bases matching TRBD2. CDR3 length equals 14 residues. Germline assignment: CDR1 MNHEY and CDR2 SVGAGI. Trimming removed 2 bases from V and 2 bases from J; junction bases left unmatched: 1. In DNA, the CDR3 is TGTGCCAGCAGTTACGCTAGCGGGACCTACGAGCAGTACTTC. This gives the protein CASSYASGTYEQYF.

Only one count was recorded for this clonotype. The chain combines TRBV6-2 or TRBV6-3 with TRBJ2-3; D might be TRBD1 (5 bases). The last part of the DNA fits TRBJ1-3 better; the J call may be wrong. Per the germline V gene, CDR1 is MNHEY and CDR2 is SVGEGT. There are 12 residues in the CDR3. The CDR3 here is CASSGPSGGIYF. DNA for the CDR3: TGTGCCAGCAGTGGTCCTAGCGGGGGCATATATTTT.

This clonotype showed up just a few times. The chain joins TRBV7-2 to TRBJ2-3, with TRBD1 matching 8 bases. The germline CDR1 and CDR2 sequences are SGHTA and FQGNSA. J was trimmed by 4 bases and V by 1 base; bases with no gene match: 4. The CDR3 consists of 15 residues. The CDR3 nucleotides read TGTGCCAGCAGCTTAGGGACAGGGTTTTCAGATACGCAGTATTTT. Its translation is CASSLGTGFSDTQYF.

This chain links TRBV20-1 with TRBJ2-7, with 13 positions matching TRBD2. CDR3 length: 15 amino acids. Germline CDR1 and CDR2: DFQATT and SNEGSKA (reference sequence). Unmatched junction bases numbered 11, after V lost 6 bases and J lost 6 bases. CDR3 in amino acids: CSATKLAGGLFEQYF. The CDR3 DNA reads as TGCAGTGCAACTAAACTAGCGGGAGGGCTCTTCGAGCAGTACTTC.

The rearrangement uses TRBV2 and TRBJ1-5; D gene ambiguous. The V gene lost 2 bases and the J gene lost 3 bases, with 23 bases spanning the gap. The CDR3 covers 19 residues. Germline CDR1 is SNHLY and CDR2 is FYNNEI. The CDR3, as DNA: TGTGCCAGCAGTGAATCTCGGCCAATTTCCCGTCGGGACAATCAGCCCCAGCATTTT. It translates to CASSESRPISRRDNQPQHF.

This clonotype was observed a few times. V is TRBV6-5 and J is TRBJ2-5; D may be TRBD1 (5 bases). Germline V gene data show CDR1 as MNHEY and CDR2 as SVGAGI. V was pared by 3 bases and J by 4 bases, with 6 bases between. The CDR3 loop spans 12 amino acids. CDR3 DNA: TGTGCCAGCAGTTATGGGGCAGAGACCCAGTACTTC. Residues: CASSYGAETQYF.

As concerns this clonotype: The conserved phenylalanine or tryptophan normally closing the CDR3 is absent here, so this likely arose from a read error. J is TRBJ2-7 and V is TRBV7-6, with D possibly being TRBD1 (5 bases). Trimming pared 3 bases from V and 3 bases from J, leaving 15 bases between. This CDR3 has 15 residues. Per the germline V gene, CDR1 is SGHVS and CDR2 is FNYEAQ. CDR3 in DNA: TGTGCCAGCAGCTTCGGACATTATGGAAACTACGAGCAGTACTCC. It translates to CASSFGHYGNYEQYS.

In this sample, this clonotype turned up a few times. V and J are TRBV7-2 and TRBJ1-1, with D tentatively TRBD1 (6 bases). This CDR3 has 14 amino acids. V dropped 4 bases and J dropped 1 base, with 10 bases sitting between them. Germline lookup yields CDR1 SGHTA and CDR2 FQGNSA. The CDR3 DNA follows: TGTGCCAGCAGCTCTCGACAGGCGAACACTGAAGCTTTCTTT. It yields the protein CASSSRQANTEAFF.

This clonotype has just a few counts. The V call is TRBV30, the J call TRBJ1-5; D unresolved. Looked up from germline, CDR1 is GTSNPN and CDR2 is SVGIG (reference sequence). V was pared by 8 bases and J by 3 bases, with 14 bases between. The CDR3 consists of 13 residues. The CDR3 DNA follows: TGTGCCATACAGAAAGGTGCCAATCAGCCCCAGCATTTT. Amino acid sequence: CAIQKGANQPQHF.

This CDR3 reads CASSYSSLLRAQPQHF. CDR3 coding DNA: TGTGCCAGCAGTTACTCAAGCCTGTTAAGGGCTCAGCCCCAGCATTTT. This chain links TRBV6-2 or TRBV6-3 with TRBJ1-5; D is uncertain. Trimming left V 0 bases short and J 6 bases short, with 15 bases between. CDR1 is MNHEY and CDR2 is SVGEGT in the germline V gene. The CDR3 has 16 residues.

This clonotype was seen more than once but under ten times. The genes are TRBV7-2 and TRBJ1-1; no clear D gene. CDR3 size: 16 residues. Germline V CDR1 and CDR2: SGHTA, FQGNSA. Trimming cost V 4 bases and J 1 base, with 16 bases left between them. CDR3 in DNA: TGTGCCAGCAGCTCTAGCGGCGGTCTGGCGAACACTGAAGCTTTCTTT. Protein product: CASSSSGGLANTEAFF.

The chain joins TRBV7-9 to TRBJ2-2, with D possibly matching TRBD2 (5 bases). Germline V gene sequence: CDR1 SEHNR, CDR2 FQNEAQ (reference sequence). V was trimmed by 3 bases and J by 7 bases, leaving 9 bases between them. The length of the CDR3 is 13 residues. The CDR3: CASSFAGGGELFF. The CDR3 nucleotides read TGTGCCAGCAGCTTCGCGGGCGGCGGGGAGCTGTTTTTT.

This rearrangement joins TRBV6-1 to TRBJ1-1; the match to TRBD1 covers 11 bases. The CDR3 spans 14 residues. Germline-derived CDR1 and CDR2 are MNHNS and SASEGT. The trim removed 3 bases at V and 5 bases at J, leaving 2 bases unmatched. The CDR3 protein is CASSEDRGRTEAFF. The DNA for the CDR3 is TGTGCCAGCAGTGAGGACAGGGGGCGGACTGAAGCTTTCTTT.

J is TRBJ1-5 and V is TRBV7-2, with D maybe TRBD1 (5 bases). Germline CDR1 is SGHTA and CDR2 is FQGNSA. Trimming removed 5 bases from V and 3 bases from J, with 14 bases in between. The CDR3 sequence is 15 residues long. The chain's CDR3 is CASSTAGTSNQPQHF. DNA of the CDR3: TGTGCCAGCAGCACCGCCGGGACTTCCAATCAGCCCCAGCATTTT.

This clonotype appeared once. The chain is built from TRBV30 and TRBJ2-1, with TRBD2 matching 12 bases. Trimming removed 0 bases from V and 9 bases from J; junction bases left unmatched: 3. The V gene's germline CDR1 is GTSNPN and CDR2 SVGIG (reference sequence). CDR3 size: 14 residues. This CDR3 reads CAWSVLAGGTEQFF. CDR3 in DNA: TGTGCCTGGAGTGTACTAGCGGGGGGTACTGAGCAGTTCTTC.

This clonotype has more than one count but fewer than ten. This chain connects TRBV20-1 to TRBJ1-1; D remains unclear. The CDR3 loop spans 18 amino acids. From germline, CDR1 is DFQATT and CDR2 SNEGSKA (reference sequence). Trimming stripped 0 bases from V and 2 bases from J, with 22 bases between. The chain's CDR3 is CSAREVGGQRIINTEAFF. CDR3 nucleotide sequence: TGCAGTGCTAGAGAAGTTGGCGGGCAAAGGATTATTAACACTGAAGCTTTCTTT.

In this sample, this clonotype turned up a few times. The V and J genes are TRBV19 and TRBJ1-3; D is perhaps TRBD1 (6 bases). Germline V gene data show CDR1 as LNHDA and CDR2 as SQIVND (reference sequence). Trimming cost V 7 bases and J 4 bases, with 14 bases left between them. CDR3 length equals 14 residues. This CDR3 reads CASNTGFLGNTIYF. As DNA, the CDR3 is TGTGCCAGTAACACAGGGTTTCTCGGAAACACCATATATTTT.

This clonotype was seen only a few times. The rearrangement joins TRBV30 to TRBJ1-6, with 9 bases matching TRBD1. Germline-derived CDR1 and CDR2 are GTSNPN and SVGIG (reference sequence). The CDR3 is made up of 13 amino acids. V lost 6 bases, J lost 8 bases, and 5 bases stayed unmatched. The CDR3 DNA reads TGTGCCTGCGACCGGGACAGGGATTCACCCCTCCACTTT. Translated, it gives CACDRDRDSPLHF. The variable domain in full, completed from reference TRBV30 and TRBJ1-6, reads SQTIHQWPATLVQPVGSPLSLECTVEGTSNPNLYWYRQAAGRGLQLLFYSVGIGQISSEVPQNLSASRPQDRQFILSSKKLLLSDSGFYLCACDRDRDSPLHFGNGTRLTVT.

The chain is built from TRBV7-8 and TRBJ1-3; D is possibly TRBD1 (6 bases). There are 14 residues in the CDR3. Germline-derived CDR1 and CDR2 are SGHVS and FQNEAQ. V lost 5 bases to trimming and J lost 2 bases, with 10 bases between them. CDR3 region: CASSQTGTGNTIYF. CDR3 sequence (DNA): TGTGCCAGCAGCCAAACAGGGACTGGAAACACCATATATTTT.